Each of the 21 T cell receptor beta chains below was sequenced from the same sample in a study of blood T cells in healthy people across ages. Through a sample-barcoded 5' primer and a J-beta primer mix, a second PCR was run for roughly 6 to 11 cycles. TCRdb reanalysed the 5' RACE reads using MiXCR and keeps one entry per CDR3 protein. The data contain roughly 900,000 distinct CDR3 sequences, around 46% of them seen just once; the ten biggest clones take up under 15%. Specimen: blood. All receptors come from a man aged 25 to 45 in good health.

This clonotype has only a few counts. A much more abundant neighbour one base away suggests this may be a read error. V and J are TRBV20-1 and TRBJ1-2; TRBD1 matches at 7 bases. The CDR3 covers 13 residues. The germline CDR1 and CDR2 sequences are DFQATT and SNEGSKA (reference sequence). V shed 3 bases and J 3 bases; nucleotides not matched to a gene: 4. CDR3 coding DNA: TGCAGTGCTAGGGCAACAGGGGACTATGGCTACACCTTC. It is translated as CSARATGDYGYTF.

The J gene is TRBJ2-7, the V gene TRBV7-2; TRBD2 agrees at 7 bases. With V trimmed by 4 bases and J by 0 bases, 6 bases remained unmatched. Looked up from germline, CDR1 is SGHTA and CDR2 is FQGNSA. The CDR3 spans 15 residues. CDR3 sequence: CASSWTRGSSYEQYF. Here the CDR3 DNA reads TGTGCCAGCAGCTGGACTAGGGGTAGCTCCTACGAGCAGTACTTC. The whole variable domain, filled in from reference TRBV7-2 and TRBJ2-7, reads GAGVSQSPSNKVTEKGKDVELRCDPISGHTALYWYRQSLGQGLEFLIYFQGNSAPDKSGLPSDRFSAERTGGSVSTLTIQRTQQEDSAVYLCASSWTRGSSYEQYFGPGTRLTVT.

The V and J genes are TRBV29-1 and TRBJ2-3; 9 bases fit TRBD1. CDR1 and CDR2 from the germline V gene are SQVTM and ANQGSEA. Losses at the gene ends were 7 bases for V and 2 bases for J; bases not matched to a gene: 4. The length of the CDR3 is 13 residues. For the CDR3, the DNA is TGCAGCGGGGGACAGGGTATCACAGATACGCAGTATTTT. This sequence encodes CSGGQGITDTQYF.

The chain couples TRBV7-8 to TRBJ2-3; the D gene is possibly TRBD1 (6 bases). V dropped 1 base and J dropped 4 bases, with 12 bases sitting between them. This CDR3 spans 15 amino acids. The germline CDR1 and CDR2 sequences are SGHVS and FQNEAQ. The CDR3 loop reads CASSLVWGQADTQYF. CDR3 in DNA: TGTGCCAGCAGCTTAGTTTGGGGGCAGGCAGATACGCAGTATTTT.

The genes are TRBV12-3 or TRBV12-4 and TRBJ2-7; D unresolved. The CDR3 spans 14 residues. V gave up 6 bases and J gave up 0 bases, with 12 bases separating them. The CDR3 region has the DNA TGTGCCAGCAGGCAGTCGGGCATCTCCTACGAGCAGTACTTC. Encoded protein: CASRQSGISYEQYF.

The V call is TRBV7-9, the J call TRBJ2-7; tentatively, D is TRBD2 (6 bases). Germline V gene sequence: CDR1 SEHNR, CDR2 FQNEAQ (reference sequence). The CDR3 sequence is 16 residues long. V lost 5 bases to trimming and J lost 1 base, with 18 bases between them. CDR3 nucleotides: TGTGCCAGCAGCCCCTCGATCGGGACTGCTTCCTACGAGCAGTACTTC. Its protein product is CASSPSIGTASYEQYF.

This clonotype was seen only once. This rearrangement joins TRBV7-8 to TRBJ2-5; 13 bases agree with TRBD2. The CDR3 runs 18 residues. Germline V gene sequence: CDR1 SGHVS, CDR2 FQNEAQ. V shed 3 bases, J shed 2 bases, and the junction held 9 bases outside the gene matches. The CDR3 loop reads CASSFRLAGGQEQETQYF. CDR3 nucleotides: TGTGCCAGCAGCTTTCGACTAGCGGGGGGTCAGGAACAAGAGACCCAGTACTTC.

The chain joins TRBV15 to TRBJ1-4, with TRBD1 matching 7 bases. V was pared by 6 bases and J by 5 bases, with 9 bases of the junction left unmatched. This CDR3 spans 15 amino acids. Germline assignment: CDR1 LNHNV and CDR2 YYDKDF (reference sequence). The CDR3 here is CATSKRGQQNEKLFF. The CDR3 bases are TGTGCCACCAGTAAAAGGGGACAGCAAAATGAAAAACTGTTTTTT.

This clonotype appeared a few times. The chain recombines TRBV25-1 with TRBJ1-2, with 11 bases fitting TRBD1. CDR1 and CDR2 from the germline V gene are MGHDK and SYGVNS. The CDR3 totals 17 residues. Trimming at V came to 5 bases and at J to 3 bases, leaving 11 bases not matched to a gene. CDR3 sequence reads: CASSSPWGTGGDYGYTF. The DNA of the CDR3 is TGTGCCAGCAGTTCGCCATGGGGGACAGGGGGAGACTATGGCTACACCTTC.

The chain links TRBV28 to TRBJ1-2, with a weak D call TRBD1 (5 bases). Germline CDR1 reads MDHEN; CDR2 reads SYDVKM. V was trimmed by 7 bases and J by 6 bases, leaving 21 bases between them. This CDR3 is built from 15 residues. This CDR3 reads CASTGAPSGIHGYTF. The CDR3 DNA follows: TGTGCCAGCACCGGGGCCCCGAGCGGAATTCATGGCTACACCTTC.

The DNA for the CDR3 is TGTGCCAGCAGCTTAGGCCCTAGCGGGGGGCTCACAGATACGCAGTATTTT. It translates to CASSLGPSGGLTDTQYF. J is TRBJ2-3 and V is TRBV7-8; the match to TRBD2 covers 11 bases. Germline lookup yields CDR1 SGHVS and CDR2 FQNEAQ. V trimming: 1 base; J trimming: 2 bases; junction bases outside the gene matches: 5. The CDR3 has 17 residues. Looking up the rest from reference TRBV7-8 and TRBJ2-3 gives the full variable domain: GAGVSQSPRYKVAKRGQDVALRCDPISGHVSLFWYQQALGQGPEFLTYFQNEAQLDKSGLPSDRFFAERPEGSVSTLKIQRTQQEDSAVYLCASSLGPSGGLTDTQYFGPGTRLTVL.

This clonotype was detected once. The J gene is TRBJ2-3, the V gene TRBV24-1, with D perhaps matching TRBD2 (5 bases). Per germline, CDR1 KGHDR and CDR2 SFDVKD. Deletions cut 0 bases from V and 1 base from J, with 7 bases between. The CDR3 sequence is 15 residues long. CDR3 residues: CATSDLPGGTDTQYF. The CDR3, as DNA: TGTGCCACCAGTGATTTGCCCGGGGGCACAGATACGCAGTATTTT.

There are a few counts of this clonotype. The genes are TRBV7-2 and TRBJ2-7; 7 positions match TRBD2. Germline V gene data show CDR1 as SGHTA and CDR2 as FQGNSA. The CDR3 extends over 16 amino acids. V shed 4 bases and J 3 bases; nucleotides not matched to a gene: 12. Written as DNA, the CDR3 is TGTGCCAGCAGCTCATCAGACCTAGCGGCTAACTACGAGCAGTACTTC. Translated: CASSSSDLAANYEQYF.

The gene calls are TRBV12-3 or TRBV12-4 and TRBJ1-2; TRBD1 is a possible D gene (5 bases). CDR3 size: 14 residues. Deletions cut 5 bases from V and 7 bases from J, with 17 bases between. For the CDR3, the DNA is TGTGCCAGCAGTCTCGACAGATTCCAGAGTGGCTACACCTTC. The encoded protein is CASSLDRFQSGYTF.

This chain joins TRBV3-1 and TRBJ2-1; TRBD1 is a possible D gene (5 bases). The CDR3 runs to 13 residues. Germline CDR1 LGHDT, CDR2 YNNKEL (reference sequence). Trimming left V 7 bases short and J 6 bases short, with 13 bases between. For the CDR3, the DNA is TGTGCCAGCATGGGGCTCTGGGGCAATGAGCAGTTCTTC. It is translated as CASMGLWGNEQFF.

This clonotype has just a few counts. This sequence joins TRBV29-1 and TRBJ2-7; possibly TRBD1 or TRBD2 for D (6 bases each). The CDR3 runs to 13 residues. The V gene's germline CDR1 is SQVTM and CDR2 ANQGSEA. V was clipped by 3 bases and J by 2 bases, with 11 bases between them. The CDR3 reads CSVEKGEAYEQYF. The CDR3 DNA follows: TGCAGCGTTGAGAAGGGGGAGGCCTACGAGCAGTACTTC.

The chain employs TRBV5-1 and TRBJ2-5; perhaps TRBD1 as D (6 bases). The V gene lost 0 bases and the J gene lost 3 bases, with 12 bases spanning the gap. The CDR3 is 15 amino acids. The V gene's germline CDR1 is SGHRS and CDR2 YFSETQ. DNA of the CDR3: TGCGCCAGCAGCTTGGAGTGGGCAGGGGAAGAGACCCAGTACTTC. Translation gives CASSLEWAGEETQYF.

The V gene is TRBV15, the J gene TRBJ2-1, with unresolved D. V shed 1 base and J shed 6 bases, with 4 bases lying between them. The germline V gene has CDR1 LNHNV and CDR2 YYDKDF (reference sequence). There are 12 residues in the CDR3. This CDR3 reads CATSRATNEQFF. The DNA for the CDR3 is TGTGCCACCAGCAGAGCGACCAATGAGCAGTTCTTC. Together with reference TRBV15 and TRBJ2-1, the CDR3 gives the full variable domain: DAMVIQNPRYQVTQFGKPVTLSCSQTLNHNVMYWYQQKSSQAPKLLFHYYDKDFNNEADTPDNFQSRRPNTSFCFLDIRSPGLGDTAMYLCATSRATNEQFFGPGTRLTVL.

V usage is TRBV3-1 and J usage is TRBJ2-1; 8 positions agree with TRBD2. The germline CDR1 and CDR2 sequences are LGHDT and YNNKEL (reference sequence). The V gene end was trimmed by 5 bases and the J gene end by 6 bases; junction bases not matched to a gene: 9. The CDR3 extends over 15 amino acids. This chain's CDR3 is CASSEGGGPVNEQFF. The CDR3 DNA is TGTGCCAGCAGCGAGGGCGGGGGGCCCGTCAATGAGCAGTTCTTC.

The rearrangement joins TRBV7-9 to TRBJ2-1; 13 bases agree with TRBD2. V was pared by 7 bases and J by 13 bases, with 13 bases of the junction left unmatched. Germline V gene lookup returns CDR1 SEHNR and CDR2 FQNEAQ (reference sequence). This CDR3 comprises 15 residues. This chain's CDR3 is CASTPGLAGKETQFF. DNA of the CDR3: TGTGCCAGCACACCGGGACTAGCGGGGAAAGAGACCCAGTTCTTC.

The V and J genes are TRBV7-9 and TRBJ1-2; the D gene is possibly TRBD1 (6 bases). V lost 2 bases, J lost 4 bases, and 14 bases lay in between. CDR3 length: 15 amino acids. In germline, CDR1 is SEHNR, CDR2 FQNEAQ (reference sequence). CDR3 DNA: TGTGCCAGCAGCTTAATTTCGTCAGGGGCCTATGGCTACACCTTC. It encodes CASSLISSGAYGYTF. The variable domain in full, completed from reference TRBV7-9 and TRBJ1-2, reads DTGVSQNPRHKITKRGQNVTFRCDPISEHNRLYWYRQTLGQGPEFLTYFQNEAQLEKSRLLSDRFSAERPKGSFSTLEIQRTEQGDSAMYLCASSLISSGAYGYTFGSGTRLTVV.